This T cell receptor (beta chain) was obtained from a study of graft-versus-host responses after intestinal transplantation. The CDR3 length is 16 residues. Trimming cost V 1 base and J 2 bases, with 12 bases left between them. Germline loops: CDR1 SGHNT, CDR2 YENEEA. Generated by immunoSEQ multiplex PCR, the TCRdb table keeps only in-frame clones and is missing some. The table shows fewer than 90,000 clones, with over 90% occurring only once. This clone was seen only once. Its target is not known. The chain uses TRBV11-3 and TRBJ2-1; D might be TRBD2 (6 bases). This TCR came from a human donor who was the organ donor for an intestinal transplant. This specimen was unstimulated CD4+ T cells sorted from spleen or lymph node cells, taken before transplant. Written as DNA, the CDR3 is TGTGCCAGCAGCTTAGTGGGTAGCGGAACCTACAATGAGCAGTTCTTC. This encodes CASSLVGSGTYNEQFF.